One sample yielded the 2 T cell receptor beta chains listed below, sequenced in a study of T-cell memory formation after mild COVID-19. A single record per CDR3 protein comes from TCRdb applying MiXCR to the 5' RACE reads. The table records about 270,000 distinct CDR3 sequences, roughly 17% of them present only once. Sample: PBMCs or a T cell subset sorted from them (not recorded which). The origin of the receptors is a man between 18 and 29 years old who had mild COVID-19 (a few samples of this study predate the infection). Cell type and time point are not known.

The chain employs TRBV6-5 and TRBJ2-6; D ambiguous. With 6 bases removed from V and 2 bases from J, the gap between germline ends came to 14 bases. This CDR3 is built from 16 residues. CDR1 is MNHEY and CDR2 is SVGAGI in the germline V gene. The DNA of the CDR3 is TGTGCCAGCAGGAACCCCACAGCCGCTGGGGCCAACGTCCTGACTTTC. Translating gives CASRNPTAAGANVLTF.

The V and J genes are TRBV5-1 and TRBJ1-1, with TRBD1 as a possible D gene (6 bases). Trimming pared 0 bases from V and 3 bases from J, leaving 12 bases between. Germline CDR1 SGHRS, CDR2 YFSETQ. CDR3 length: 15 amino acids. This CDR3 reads CASSLGDPGDTEAFF. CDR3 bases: TGCGCCAGCAGCTTGGGGGACCCAGGGGACACTGAAGCTTTCTTT.